These 27 T cell receptor beta chains originate from one sample sequenced in a study of blood T cells in healthy people across ages. Alongside a J-beta primer mix, a sample-barcoded 5' primer served in a second PCR lasting 7 to 11 cycles. TCRdb analysed the 5' RACE reads with MiXCR anew, one entry per CDR3 protein. The sample includes approximately 2,000,000 distinct CDR3 sequences, roughly two fifths seen only once; the top ten take roughly 24%. The sequencing input was blood. The receptor set was obtained from a human donor in good health.

Worth noting for this clonotype: One end of the junction fails to match germline, which may point to a read error. This sequence joins TRBV2 and TRBJ2-4; 7 positions agree with TRBD1. The CDR3 consists of 13 residues. Germline assignment: CDR1 SNHLY and CDR2 FYNNEI. The CDR3 DNA reads TGTGCCAGCAATGAACAGGGGTTCGACATTCAGTACTTC. It yields the protein CASNEQGFDIQYF.

The chain carries TRBV5-5 and TRBJ1-5; maybe TRBD1 (5 bases). V was clipped by 0 bases and J by 2 bases, with 9 bases between them. The CDR3 contains 15 residues. The germline gives CDR1 SGHKS, CDR2 YYEKEE (reference sequence). The DNA of the CDR3 is TGTGCCAGCAGCTTGGGCCGACAGCGCAATCAGCCCCAGCATTTT. This codes for CASSLGRQRNQPQHF. Full variable domain (rest looked up from reference TRBV5-5 and TRBJ1-5): DAGVTQSPTHLIKTRGQQVTLRCSPISGHKSVSWYQQVLGQGPQFIFQYYEKEERGRGNFPDRFSARQFPNYSSELNVNALLLGDSALYLCASSLGRQRNQPQHFGDGTRLSIL.

Of note for this clonotype: An end of the junction differs from the germline gene, which may be a read error. The genes are TRBV18 and TRBJ2-5; D not certain. Germline V gene sequence: CDR1 KGHSH, CDR2 LQKENI. CDR3 length: 14 amino acids. The CDR3 coding sequence is TGTGCCAGCCCACCACCGACGTACCAAGAGACCCAGTACTTC. It codes for CASPPPTYQETQYF. Full variable domain (remainder filled in from reference TRBV18 and TRBJ2-5): NAGVMQNPRHLVRRRGQEARLRCSPMKGHSHVYWYRQLPEEGLKFMVYLQKENIIDESGMPKERFSAEFPKEGPSILRIQQVVRGDSAAYFCASPPPTYQETQYFGPGTRLLVL.

This clonotype appeared a few times. The genes are TRBV7-2 and TRBJ2-5, with 8 bases that match TRBD2. Trimming removed 5 bases from V and 4 bases from J; junction bases left unmatched: 9. The CDR3 covers 15 residues. Germline V gene lookup returns CDR1 SGHTA and CDR2 FQGNSA. Here the CDR3 DNA reads TGTGCCAGCAGCCGGATAGCGGGGATGGGAGAGACCCAGTACTTC. Translating it yields CASSRIAGMGETQYF.

This clonotype was seen a handful of times. Here the CDR3 DNA reads TGTGCCGGGACAGGGCGAACCTACGAGCAGTACTTC. Translation gives CAGTGRTYEQYF. The genes are TRBV2 and TRBJ2-7; 9 nucleotides agree with TRBD1. CDR1 SNHLY and CDR2 FYNNEI come from the germline V gene. This CDR3 contains 12 residues. Trimming took 11 bases from V and 2 from J; bases not matched to a gene: 4.

The CDR3 region is CASSPRSGGFRYEQYF. DNA of the CDR3: TGCGCCAGCAGCCCACGGTCGGGGGGGTTTAGATACGAGCAGTACTTC. The rearrangement joins TRBV4-1 to TRBJ2-4; TRBD2 matches at 8 bases. The J call could be wrong; TRBJ2-7 is a better fit for the DNA end. Germline V gene data show CDR1 as MGHRA and CDR2 as YSYEKL. The CDR3 is 16 residues long.

This clonotype was detected ten times or more. The V and J genes are TRBV7-3 and TRBJ2-1, with 7 positions matching TRBD1. The CDR3 is made up of 13 amino acids. V lost 3 bases, J lost 6 bases, and 2 bases stayed unmatched. Germline CDR1 is SGHTA and CDR2 is FQGTGA. CDR3 sequence (DNA): TGTGCCAGCAGCTTCAGACAGGGCAATGAGCAGTTCTTC. Protein: CASSFRQGNEQFF.

Written as DNA, the CDR3 is TGCGCCAGCAGCTTGGGTCCGGGACTAGCGGATTACGAGCAGTACTTC. Encoded protein: CASSLGPGLADYEQYF. The genes are TRBV5-1 and TRBJ2-7; 11 nucleotides align to TRBD2. CDR1 and CDR2 (germline): SGHRS, YFSETQ. V was clipped by 0 bases and J by 4 bases; unmatched bases: 6. The CDR3 is 16 amino acids.

This clonotype was detected ten times or more. The chain uses TRBV4-3 and TRBJ1-5; no firm D call. CDR3 length equals 13 residues. V was cut by 0 bases and J by 7 bases, with 7 bases left in between. Per germline, CDR1 LGHNA and CDR2 YSLEER. The CDR3 sequence is CASSQEVRQPQHF. The CDR3 DNA reads as TGCGCCAGCAGCCAAGAGGTACGACAGCCCCAGCATTTT.

This clonotype was picked up a small number of times. V usage is TRBV3-1 and J usage is TRBJ2-4; 8 bases line up with TRBD2. With the DNA end fitting TRBJ2-7 better, the J assignment may be wrong. CDR1 LGHDT and CDR2 YNNKEL come from the germline V gene (reference sequence). The CDR3 covers 15 residues. In nucleotides, the CDR3 is TGTGCCAGCAGCCCCCGTGGTAGCGGGGACGACGAGCAGTACTTC. It translates to CASSPRGSGDDEQYF.

The chain carries TRBV9 and TRBJ2-5; 8 nucleotides line up with TRBD2. Trimming removed 0 bases from V and 2 bases from J; junction bases left unmatched: 3. This CDR3 region has 15 residues. CDR1 is SGDLS and CDR2 is YYNGEE in the germline V gene. CDR3 loop: CASSVGLAHQETQYF. As DNA, the CDR3 is TGTGCCAGCAGCGTAGGACTAGCGCATCAAGAGACCCAGTACTTC.

The gene calls are TRBV12-3 or TRBV12-4 and TRBJ2-2; 7 bases map to TRBD1. J gave up 3 bases and V 7 bases, and 8 bases lay outside the gene matches. This CDR3 is 15 amino acids long. For the CDR3, the DNA is TGTGCCAGCAAACAGGGGCAGGACTACACCGGGGAGCTGTTTTTT. Encoded protein: CASKQGQDYTGELFF.

This clonotype occurred a few times. This rearrangement joins TRBV15 to TRBJ2-5, with D perhaps matching TRBD1 or TRBD2 (5 bases each). Trimming stripped 2 bases from V and 5 bases from J, with 18 bases between. The germline V gene encodes CDR1 LNHNV and CDR2 YYDKDF (reference sequence). This CDR3 spans 16 amino acids. Here the CDR3 reads CATSRTGTQALETQYF. The CDR3 DNA reads TGTGCCACCAGCAGAACCGGGACCCAAGCTTTGGAGACCCAGTACTTC. Combining the CDR3 with reference TRBV15 and TRBJ2-5 gives the whole variable domain DAMVIQNPRYQVTQFGKPVTLSCSQTLNHNVMYWYQQKSSQAPKLLFHYYDKDFNNEADTPDNFQSRRPNTSFCFLDIRSPGLGDTAMYLCATSRTGTQALETQYFGPGTRLLVL.

There are a few counts of this clonotype. The chain is built from TRBV29-1 and TRBJ2-1; D gene ambiguous. In germline, CDR1 is SQVTM, CDR2 ANQGSEA. The CDR3 covers 13 residues. The ends were cut back, 2 bases at V and 7 bases at J, with 12 bases in the middle. The CDR3 is CSVETNRFNEQFF. The CDR3 DNA is TGCAGCGTTGAAACTAACCGTTTTAATGAGCAGTTCTTC.

Many counts were recorded for this clonotype. V usage is TRBV27 and J usage is TRBJ2-1; tentatively, D is TRBD2 (5 bases). Deletions cut 6 bases from V and 4 bases from J, with 10 bases between. The CDR3 runs 13 residues. Germline-derived CDR1 and CDR2 are MNHEY and SMNVEV (reference sequence). The CDR3 DNA reads TGTGCCAGCAGCCGGACGGGATACAATGAGCAGTTCTTC. Amino acid sequence: CASSRTGYNEQFF.

CDR3 amino acids: CASSFGTGTGATETQYF. The CDR3 nucleotides are TGCGCCAGCAGCTTTGGAACCGGGACAGGGGCAACCGAGACCCAGTACTTC. The chain links TRBV4-3 to TRBJ2-5; 10 bases match TRBD1. The ends lost 5 bases at V and 5 bases at J; junction bases unmatched: 14. In germline, CDR1 is LGHNA, CDR2 YSLEER. The CDR3 consists of 17 residues.

The chain joins TRBV20-1 to TRBJ2-1, with 8 positions matching TRBD1. The V gene's germline CDR1 is DFQATT and CDR2 SNEGSKA (reference sequence). This CDR3 has 13 amino acids. V shed 4 bases and J 8 bases; nucleotides not matched to a gene: 7. For the CDR3, the DNA is TGCAGTGCTATATCCGGACAGGGATATGAGCAGTTCTTC. It translates to CSAISGQGYEQFF.

V gene TRBV29-1 combines with J gene TRBJ2-3, with D possibly matching TRBD2 (5 bases). V was cut by 3 bases and J by 4 bases, with 11 bases left in between. Germline assignment: CDR1 SQVTM and CDR2 ANQGSEA. The CDR3 consists of 13 residues. In nucleotides, the CDR3 is TGCAGCGTTGATTTGGGGAGAGCAGATACGCAGTATTTT. As protein: CSVDLGRADTQYF.

The rearrangement joins TRBV20-1 to TRBJ2-4, with D tentatively TRBD1 (6 bases). Germline CDR1 DFQATT, CDR2 SNEGSKA (reference sequence). CDR3 length: 13 amino acids. Trimming stripped 4 bases from V and 7 bases from J, with 14 bases between. Here the CDR3 reads CSAIGWQGNIQYF. CDR3 DNA sequence: TGCAGTGCTATTGGTTGGCAGGGGAACATTCAGTACTTC.

This clonotype was observed a handful of times. The chain couples TRBV4-1 to TRBJ2-1; 11 bases are shared with TRBD2. The trim removed 1 base at V and 3 bases at J, leaving 5 bases unmatched. CDR1 and CDR2 from the germline V gene are MGHRA and YSYEKL. This CDR3 region has 17 residues. Here the CDR3 reads CASSQVLTSGGYNEQFF. In DNA, the CDR3 is TGCGCCAGCAGCCAAGTACTTACTAGCGGGGGCTACAATGAGCAGTTCTTC.

This clonotype was seen only a few times. The chain joins TRBV20-1 to TRBJ1-1; the D gene is possibly TRBD1 (6 bases). The V gene lost 3 bases and the J gene lost 8 bases, with 10 bases spanning the gap. The germline gives CDR1 DFQATT, CDR2 SNEGSKA (reference sequence). CDR3 length: 11 amino acids. In DNA form, the CDR3 reads TGCAGTGCTAGGCGGACAGAGGAAGCTTTCTTT. It encodes CSARRTEEAFF.

The V and J genes are TRBV4-1 and TRBJ2-5; D is undetermined. Per the germline V gene, CDR1 is MGHRA and CDR2 is YSYEKL. The V gene lost 3 bases and the J gene lost 4 bases, with 18 bases spanning the gap. CDR3 size: 16 residues. The CDR3 sequence: CASSHSSVAFGETQYF. The CDR3 nucleotides read TGCGCCAGCAGCCACTCCTCGGTTGCCTTTGGAGAGACCCAGTACTTC.

The J gene is TRBJ2-2, the V gene TRBV7-2, with a weak D call TRBD1 (5 bases). The germline V and J ends were trimmed by 3 bases and 2 bases, with 13 bases remaining between them. There are 16 residues in the CDR3. The germline gives CDR1 SGHTA, CDR2 FQGNSA. In DNA form, the CDR3 reads TGTGCCAGCAGCTTCATGGGGCGGAAAAACACCGGGGAGCTGTTTTTT. It yields the protein CASSFMGRKNTGELFF.

As for this clonotype: Sequence at one end of the junction differs from germline and may be a read error. The chain links TRBV5-1 to TRBJ2-1; D is unresolved. The CDR3 is made up of 12 amino acids. The germline CDR1 and CDR2 sequences are SGHRS and YFSETQ. CDR3 coding DNA: TGCGCCGGCAGCTTGGTTTACGATGAGCAGTTCTTC. Translation: CAGSLVYDEQFF.

This clonotype was seen more than once but under ten times. J is TRBJ2-5 and V is TRBV15; 11 nucleotides agree with TRBD2. CDR3 length: 15 residues. Germline values: CDR1 LNHNV, CDR2 YYDKDF (reference sequence). After removal of 4 bases from V and 5 bases from J, the junction contained 6 bases not matched to a gene. This CDR3 is CATSINSGGAETQYF. The CDR3 nucleotides read TGTGCCACCAGCATTAATAGCGGGGGGGCGGAGACCCAGTACTTC.

In its sample, this clonotype was seen a few times. The V gene is TRBV9, the J gene TRBJ1-2; D perhaps matches TRBD1 (6 bases). CDR1 is SGDLS, CDR2 YYNGEE, per germline. Trimming removed 3 bases at V and 0 bases at J, with 15 bases between. The CDR3 is made up of 16 amino acids. The chain's CDR3 is CASSAWGTSSNYGYTF. The CDR3 DNA follows: TGTGCCAGCAGCGCCTGGGGGACATCTTCTAACTATGGCTACACCTTC.

This clonotype was seen more than once but under ten times. The chain has TRBV6-2 or TRBV6-3 and TRBJ1-5; D is undetermined. Trimming removed 0 bases from V and 4 bases from J, with 10 bases in between. The CDR3 has 15 amino acids. Looked up from germline, CDR1 is MNHEY and CDR2 is SVGEGT. The CDR3 here is CASSYSSFGNQPQHF. CDR3 bases: TGTGCCAGCAGTTACTCCTCCTTCGGGAATCAGCCCCAGCATTTT.